The TCR beta chain under discussion was sequenced for a study of blood T cell repertoires in COVID-19. Background on the study: Italy, Spain and the United States were the sources of the convalescent and acute COVID-19 samples.

Unmatched junction bases numbered 4, after V lost 5 bases and J lost 4 bases. Germline V gives CDR1 SGHTA, CDR2 FQGTGA. The CDR3 extends over 13 amino acids. Data came from immunoSEQ multiplex PCR; TCRdb stores just in-frame clones and leaves some out. The sample lists 210,000 or so clones, 65% to 85% seen once, with approximately 4.6% in the top ten. V and J are TRBV7-3 and TRBJ1-2; 7 bases fit TRBD1. This TCR was sampled from a man younger than 45 with acute COVID-19. The sample taken for sequencing was PBMCs or T cells enriched from blood (not recorded which). In nucleotides, the CDR3 is TGTGCCAGCAGCGACTCAGGGGGCTATGGCTACACCTTC. Encoded protein: CASSDSGGYGYTF.